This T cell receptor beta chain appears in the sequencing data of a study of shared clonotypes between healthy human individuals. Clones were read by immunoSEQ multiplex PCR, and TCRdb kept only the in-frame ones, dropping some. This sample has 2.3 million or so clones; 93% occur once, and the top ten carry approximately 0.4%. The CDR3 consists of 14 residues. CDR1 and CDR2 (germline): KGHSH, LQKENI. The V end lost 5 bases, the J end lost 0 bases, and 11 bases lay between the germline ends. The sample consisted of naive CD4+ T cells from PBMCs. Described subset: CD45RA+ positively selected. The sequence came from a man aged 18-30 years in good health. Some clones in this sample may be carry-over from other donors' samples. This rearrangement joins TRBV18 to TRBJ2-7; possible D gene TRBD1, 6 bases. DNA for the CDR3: TGTGCCAGCTCAGAGGGGGTAAACTCCTACGAGCAGTACTTC. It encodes CASSEGVNSYEQYF. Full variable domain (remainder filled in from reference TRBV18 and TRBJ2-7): NAGVMQNPRHLVRRRGQEARLRCSPMKGHSHVYWYRQLPEEGLKFMVYLQKENIIDESGMPKERFSAEFPKEGPSILRIQQVVRGDSAAYFCASSEGVNSYEQYFGPGTRLTVT.